This record looks at one T cell receptor (beta chain) sequence and its context. Its antigen remains unknown. The record originates from a study of T cell responses to AZD1222 COVID-19 vaccine. Study-wide results and limits: Most donors were white British and more were female, and clonal diversity was possibly underestimated.

Some clones are missing from TCRdb's copy, which holds only in-frame ones; the method was immunoSEQ multiplex PCR. The data show about 130,000 clones, with approximately 89% seen just once and more than 9% held by the top ten. In germline, CDR1 is DFQATT, CDR2 SNEGSKA (reference sequence). The V gene end was trimmed by 3 bases and the J gene end by 0 bases; junction bases not matched to a gene: 8. The CDR3 length is 15 residues. The sequence came from an adult in good health. The V and J genes are TRBV20-1 and TRBJ2-7; 7 positions match TRBD1. The sample was peripheral blood, taken on day 0 of AZD1222 vaccination. In nucleotides, the CDR3 is TGCAGTGCTAGTGATCCACGACAGGGCTCCTACGAGCAGTACTTC. Amino acid sequence: CSASDPRQGSYEQYF.